The 18 T cell receptor beta chains presented below share a single source sample, sequenced in a study of shared clonotypes between healthy human individuals. The repertoire was sequenced with immunoSEQ multiplex PCR; TCRdb's copy has only in-frame clones and lacks some. There are about 2,100,000 clones in the sample; about 92% occur only once, and 1.5% to 2% lies in the top ten. CD8 cells classed as naive were CD45RO-negative and positively selected for CCR7, excluding terminally differentiated effector memory CD45RA+ cells. Sequenced material: naive CD8+ T cells from PBMCs. All receptors derive from a man aged 18 to 29 in good health. Some clones in this sample may be carry-over from other donors' samples.

As to this clone: The sample carries other DNA sequences with the same CDR3. The gene calls are TRBV19 and TRBJ2-7; D is possibly TRBD2 (5 bases). V was clipped by 0 bases and J by 6 bases, with 9 bases between them. CDR3 length: 13 residues. CDR1 and CDR2 (germline): LNHDA, SQIVND (reference sequence). The CDR3 sequence: CASSIDLEGEQYF. As DNA, the CDR3 is TGTGCCAGTAGTATAGATTTAGAGGGCGAGCAGTACTTC.

V is TRBV11-2 and J is TRBJ1-1, with D possibly TRBD1 on 6 matching bases. From germline, CDR1 is SGHAT and CDR2 FQNNGV. This CDR3 is 15 amino acids long. V lost 5 bases to trimming and J lost 1 base, with 14 bases between them. In DNA, the CDR3 is TGTGCCAGCAGCGCCAAACAGGGACGGAACACTGAAGCTTTCTTT. Its translation is CASSAKQGRNTEAFF. Drawing the rest from reference TRBV11-2 and TRBJ1-1, the complete variable domain is EAGVAQSPRYKIIEKRQSVAFWCNPISGHATLYWYQQILGQGPKLLIQFQNNGVVDDSQLPKDRFSAERLKGVDSTLKIQPAKLEDSAVYLCASSAKQGRNTEAFFGQGTRLTVV.

The chain links TRBV28 to TRBJ1-4; D call uncertain. The germline gives CDR1 MDHEN, CDR2 SYDVKM. This CDR3 has 14 residues. V gave up 8 bases and J gave up 6 bases, with 16 bases separating them. CDR3 bases: TGTGCCAGCGTAAAAGGGCCACCTGATGAAAAACTGTTTTTT. Translating it yields CASVKGPPDEKLFF.

V usage is TRBV4-1 and J usage is TRBJ2-7; D unresolved. Per germline, CDR1 MGHRA and CDR2 YSYEKL. The CDR3 is 16 amino acids. The V end lost 1 base, the J end lost 2 bases, and 15 bases lay between the germline ends. This chain's CDR3 is CASSQGKEWATYEQYF. The DNA of the CDR3 is TGCGCCAGCAGCCAAGGGAAGGAATGGGCTACCTACGAGCAGTACTTC.

V gene TRBV7-9 combines with J gene TRBJ2-1, with 12 bases that match TRBD2. V was clipped by 9 bases and J by 15 bases; unmatched bases: 12. There are 13 residues in the CDR3. The germline gives CDR1 SEHNR, CDR2 FQNEAQ (reference sequence). CDR3 sequence reads: CASMGLAGLPLFF. DNA for the CDR3: TGTGCCAGTATGGGACTAGCGGGCCTACCCCTGTTCTTC. The full variable domain, rest sourced from reference TRBV7-9 and TRBJ2-1, is DTGVSQNPRHKITKRGQNVTFRCDPISEHNRLYWYRQTLGQGPEFLTYFQNEAQLEKSRLLSDRFSAERPKGSFSTLEIQRTEQGDSAMYLCASMGLAGLPLFFGPGTRLTVL.

The chain employs TRBV7-9 and TRBJ2-7, with D perhaps matching TRBD1 or TRBD2 (7 bases each). This CDR3 has 14 amino acids. V lost 5 bases and J 1 base, leaving 12 bases between the germline ends. Germline CDR1 reads SEHNR; CDR2 reads FQNEAQ (reference sequence). This chain's CDR3 is CASSGRDRSYEQYF. CDR3 nucleotide sequence: TGTGCCAGCAGCGGGAGGGACAGATCCTACGAGCAGTACTTC.

The V and J genes are TRBV5-5 and TRBJ2-3, with 9 bases fitting TRBD2. The V gene end was trimmed by 0 bases and the J gene end by 5 bases; junction bases not matched to a gene: 10. Per the germline V gene, CDR1 is SGHKS and CDR2 is YYEKEE (reference sequence). The CDR3 loop spans 17 amino acids. The CDR3 reads CASSLAGTSQAEDTQYF. The CDR3 DNA sequence: TGTGCCAGCAGCTTGGCCGGGACTAGCCAAGCAGAAGATACGCAGTATTTT. Variable domain in full (rest from reference TRBV5-5 and TRBJ2-3): DAGVTQSPTHLIKTRGQQVTLRCSPISGHKSVSWYQQVLGQGPQFIFQYYEKEERGRGNFPDRFSARQFPNYSSELNVNALLLGDSALYLCASSLAGTSQAEDTQYFGPGTRLTVL.

The J gene is TRBJ1-1, the V gene TRBV5-1, with D possibly TRBD1 on 5 matching bases. From germline, CDR1 is SGHRS and CDR2 YFSETQ. V lost 4 bases and J 4 bases, leaving 14 bases between the germline ends. The CDR3 is 14 amino acids. CDR3 loop: CASSLRMGTTEAFF. The CDR3 coding sequence is TGCGCCAGCAGCCTGAGGATGGGGACCACTGAAGCTTTCTTT.

The chain carries TRBV11-2 and TRBJ2-1; possibly TRBD2 for D (5 bases). Germline CDR1 and CDR2: SGHAT and FQNNGV. The CDR3 contains 14 residues. The V gene lost 3 bases and the J gene lost 6 bases, with 12 bases spanning the gap. The CDR3 spells CASSLGGSLNEQFF. CDR3 sequence (DNA): TGTGCCAGCAGCTTGGGCGGGTCTCTCAATGAGCAGTTCTTC.

V and J are TRBV27 and TRBJ2-6; D gene unclear. The germline V gene has CDR1 MNHEY and CDR2 SMNVEV (reference sequence). This CDR3 comprises 14 residues. The germline V and J ends were trimmed by 5 bases and 2 bases, with 7 bases remaining between them. The CDR3 nucleotides are TGTGCCAGCAGTCCGCTACCTGGGGCCAACGTCCTGACTTTC. Protein sequence: CASSPLPGANVLTF.

V usage is TRBV6-5 and J usage is TRBJ2-5; maybe TRBD1 (5 bases). The ends were cut back, 5 bases at V and 5 bases at J, with 12 bases in the middle. The germline V gene encodes CDR1 MNHEY and CDR2 SVGAGI. The CDR3 runs 13 residues. In nucleotides, the CDR3 is TGTGCCAGCAGTACCAGGGTTGCGGAGACCCAGTACTTC. Amino acids: CASSTRVAETQYF.

J is TRBJ2-7 and V is TRBV5-6; D remains ambiguous. Trimming left V 2 bases short and J 2 bases short, with 5 bases between. In germline, CDR1 is SGHDT, CDR2 YYEEEE. The CDR3 has 12 residues. CDR3 sequence (DNA): TGTGCCAGCAGCTTACTAACCTACGAGCAGTACTTC. This encodes CASSLLTYEQYF.

This clone occurred once. The chain uses TRBV6-4 and TRBJ2-7, with a tentative D call TRBD1 (5 bases). Per the germline V gene, CDR1 is MRHNA and CDR2 is SNTAGT. The CDR3 is 14 amino acids. The V and J ends lost 4 bases and 5 bases respectively, with 15 bases between them. CDR3 sequence reads: CASSGSRVHHEQYF. The CDR3 coding sequence is TGTGCCAGCAGTGGAAGCAGGGTTCACCACGAGCAGTACTTC.

This clone was observed a single time. The chain links TRBV29-1 to TRBJ2-5, with 10 bases fitting TRBD2. J lost 1 base, V lost 5 bases, and 10 bases had no gene match. The CDR3 spans 16 residues. Germline V CDR1 and CDR2: SQVTM, ANQGSEA. Here the CDR3 DNA reads TGCAGCGTTTCCGGACAGGGACTAGCGCTCCAAGAGACCCAGTACTTC. Translated: CSVSGQGLALQETQYF.

The chain recombines TRBV9 with TRBJ1-2, with D perhaps TRBD1 (5 bases). V was clipped by 8 bases and J by 2 bases, with 13 bases between them. This CDR3 region has 13 residues. Germline values: CDR1 SGDLS, CDR2 YYNGEE. For the CDR3, the DNA is TGTGCCAGTCGGGGGAACAGCAACTATGGCTACACCTTC. As protein: CASRGNSNYGYTF.

The V gene is TRBV6-5, the J gene TRBJ1-4; 8 nucleotides match TRBD1. The CDR3 consists of 14 residues. Looked up from germline, CDR1 is MNHEY and CDR2 is SVGAGI. The V and J ends lost 6 bases and 6 bases, in that order; junction bases with no gene match: 6. Here the CDR3 reads CASRSTGVHEKLFF. The CDR3 coding sequence is TGTGCCAGCAGGTCGACAGGGGTGCATGAAAAACTGTTTTTT.

This chain links TRBV6-5 with TRBJ2-7; 7 nucleotides align to TRBD2. The CDR3 is 14 residues long. Germline values: CDR1 MNHEY, CDR2 SVGAGI. The V gene end was trimmed by 2 bases and the J gene end by 7 bases; junction bases not matched to a gene: 8. The CDR3 nucleotides are TGTGCCAGCAGTTACACCCCTGGGGGGGTGGAGCAGTACTTC. Encoded protein: CASSYTPGGVEQYF.

The chain uses TRBV9 and TRBJ2-1; perhaps TRBD2 as D (5 bases). V lost 6 bases to trimming and J lost 0 bases, with 10 bases between them. CDR1 and CDR2 from the germline V gene are SGDLS and YYNGEE. The CDR3 contains 14 residues. This chain's CDR3 is CASTPGSSYNEQFF. The CDR3 DNA sequence: TGTGCCAGCACCCCTGGGAGCTCCTACAATGAGCAGTTCTTC.